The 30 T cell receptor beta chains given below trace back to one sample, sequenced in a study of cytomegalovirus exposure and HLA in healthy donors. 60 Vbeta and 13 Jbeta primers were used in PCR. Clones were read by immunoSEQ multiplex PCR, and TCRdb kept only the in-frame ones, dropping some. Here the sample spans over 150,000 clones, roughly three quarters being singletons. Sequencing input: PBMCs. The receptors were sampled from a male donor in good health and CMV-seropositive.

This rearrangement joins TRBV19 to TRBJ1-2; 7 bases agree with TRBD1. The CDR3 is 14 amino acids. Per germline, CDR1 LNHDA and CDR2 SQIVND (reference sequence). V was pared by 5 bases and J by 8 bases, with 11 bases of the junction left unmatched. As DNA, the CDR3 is TGTGCCAGTAGTCCCCCATACAGGGGAGGCGGCTACACCTTC. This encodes CASSPPYRGGGYTF.

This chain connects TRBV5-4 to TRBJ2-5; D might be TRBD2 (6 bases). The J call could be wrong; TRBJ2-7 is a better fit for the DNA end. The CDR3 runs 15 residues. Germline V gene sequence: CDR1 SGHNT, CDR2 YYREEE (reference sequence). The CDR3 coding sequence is TGTGCCAGCAGCCCTCCCGGGACCGGGGGATCCGAGCAGTACTTC. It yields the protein CASSPPGTGGSEQYF.

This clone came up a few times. CDR3 in amino acids: CASSQETSSPDTQYF. The CDR3 DNA sequence: TGCGCCAGCAGCCAAGAAACTAGCTCCCCAGATACGCAGTATTTT. This chain connects TRBV4-1 to TRBJ2-3; TRBD2 might be the D (6 bases). V lost 0 bases and J 4 bases, leaving 11 bases between the germline ends. The germline gives CDR1 MGHRA, CDR2 YSYEKL. The CDR3 extends over 15 amino acids.

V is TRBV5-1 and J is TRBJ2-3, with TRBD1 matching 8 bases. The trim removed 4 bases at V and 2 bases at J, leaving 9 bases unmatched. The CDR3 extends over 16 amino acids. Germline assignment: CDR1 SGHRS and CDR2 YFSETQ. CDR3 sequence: CASSSRTGRSTDTQYF. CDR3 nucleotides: TGCGCCAGCAGCAGCAGGACAGGGAGGTCCACAGATACGCAGTATTTT.

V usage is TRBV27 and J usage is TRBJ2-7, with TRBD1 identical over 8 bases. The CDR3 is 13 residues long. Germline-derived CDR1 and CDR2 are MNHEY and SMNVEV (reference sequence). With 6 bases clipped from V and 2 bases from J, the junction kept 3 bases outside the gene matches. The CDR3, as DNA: TGTGCCAGCAGACGGACAGGGACCTACGAGCAGTACTTC. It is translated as CASRRTGTYEQYF.

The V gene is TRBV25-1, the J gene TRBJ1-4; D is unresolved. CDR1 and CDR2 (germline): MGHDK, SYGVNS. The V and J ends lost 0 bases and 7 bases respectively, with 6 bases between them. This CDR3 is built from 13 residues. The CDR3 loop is CASSEYRGEKLFF. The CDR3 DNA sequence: TGTGCCAGCAGTGAATATCGGGGTGAAAAACTGTTTTTT.

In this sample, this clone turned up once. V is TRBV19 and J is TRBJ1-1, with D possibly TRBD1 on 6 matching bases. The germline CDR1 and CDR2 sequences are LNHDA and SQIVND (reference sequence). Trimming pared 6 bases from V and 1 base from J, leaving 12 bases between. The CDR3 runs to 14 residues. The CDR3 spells CASREQGANTEAFF. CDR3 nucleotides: TGTGCCAGTAGGGAACAGGGAGCGAACACTGAAGCTTTCTTT.

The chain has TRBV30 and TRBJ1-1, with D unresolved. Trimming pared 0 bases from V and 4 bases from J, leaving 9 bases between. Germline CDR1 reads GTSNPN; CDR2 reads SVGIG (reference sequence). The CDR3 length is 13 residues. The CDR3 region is CAWSVTLSTEAFF. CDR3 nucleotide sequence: TGTGCCTGGAGTGTAACTCTAAGCACTGAAGCTTTCTTT.

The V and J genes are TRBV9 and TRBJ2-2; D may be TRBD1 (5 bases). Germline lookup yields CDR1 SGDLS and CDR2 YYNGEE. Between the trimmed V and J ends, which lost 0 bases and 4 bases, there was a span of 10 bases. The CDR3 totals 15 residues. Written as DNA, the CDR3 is TGTGCCAGCAGCGTAGTAGGGGCCAGCACCGGGGAGCTGTTTTTT. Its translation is CASSVVGASTGELFF.

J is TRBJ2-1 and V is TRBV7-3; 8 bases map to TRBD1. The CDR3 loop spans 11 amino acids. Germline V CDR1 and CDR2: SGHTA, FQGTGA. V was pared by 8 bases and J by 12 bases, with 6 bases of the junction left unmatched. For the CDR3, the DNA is TGTGCCAGCTCGACCGGGACAGGGCAGTTCTTC. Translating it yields CASSTGTGQFF.

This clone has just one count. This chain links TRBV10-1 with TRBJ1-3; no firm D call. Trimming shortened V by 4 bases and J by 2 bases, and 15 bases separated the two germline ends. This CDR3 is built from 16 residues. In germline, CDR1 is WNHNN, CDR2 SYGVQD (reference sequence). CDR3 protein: CASSGVRPRAGNTIYF. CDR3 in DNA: TGCGCCAGCAGTGGTGTCCGGCCCCGGGCTGGAAACACCATATATTTT.

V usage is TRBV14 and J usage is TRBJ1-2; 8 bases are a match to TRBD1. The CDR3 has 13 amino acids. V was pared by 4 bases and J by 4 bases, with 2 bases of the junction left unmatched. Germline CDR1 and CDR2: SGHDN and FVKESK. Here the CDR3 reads CASSLGTGYGYTF. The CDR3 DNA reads TGTGCCAGCAGCCTTGGGACAGGCTATGGCTACACCTTC. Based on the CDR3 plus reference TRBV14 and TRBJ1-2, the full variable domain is EAGVTQFPSHSVIEKGQTVTLRCDPISGHDNLYWYRRVMGKEIKFLLHFVKESKQDESGMPNNRFLAERTGGTYSTLKVQPAELEDSGVYFCASSLGTGYGYTFGSGTRLTVV.

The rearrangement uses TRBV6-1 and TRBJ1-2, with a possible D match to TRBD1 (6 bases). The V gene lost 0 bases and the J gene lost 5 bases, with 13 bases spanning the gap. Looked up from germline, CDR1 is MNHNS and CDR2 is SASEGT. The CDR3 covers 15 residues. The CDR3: CASSEASGQKYGYTF. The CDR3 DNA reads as TGTGCCAGCAGTGAAGCCTCCGGACAGAAGTATGGCTACACCTTC.

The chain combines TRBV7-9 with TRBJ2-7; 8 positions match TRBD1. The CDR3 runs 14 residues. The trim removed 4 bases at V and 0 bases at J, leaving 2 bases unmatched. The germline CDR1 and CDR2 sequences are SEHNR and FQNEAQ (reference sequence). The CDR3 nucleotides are TGTGCCAGCAGCTCCAGGGGGCCCTCCTACGAGCAGTACTTC. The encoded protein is CASSSRGPSYEQYF.

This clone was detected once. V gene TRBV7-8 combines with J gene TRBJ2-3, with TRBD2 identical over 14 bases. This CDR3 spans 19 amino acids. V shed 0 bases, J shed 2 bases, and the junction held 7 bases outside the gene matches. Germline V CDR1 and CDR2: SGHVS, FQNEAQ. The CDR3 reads CASSLARRTSGGTTDTQYF. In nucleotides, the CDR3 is TGTGCCAGCAGCTTAGCCCGTCGGACTAGCGGGGGGACCACAGATACGCAGTATTTT.

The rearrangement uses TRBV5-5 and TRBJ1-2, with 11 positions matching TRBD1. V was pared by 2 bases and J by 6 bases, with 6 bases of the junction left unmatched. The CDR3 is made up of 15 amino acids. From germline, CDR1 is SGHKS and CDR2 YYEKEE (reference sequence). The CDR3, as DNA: TGTGCCAGCAGCTTAAATGGACAGGGGGCGGATGGCTACACCTTC. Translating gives CASSLNGQGADGYTF.

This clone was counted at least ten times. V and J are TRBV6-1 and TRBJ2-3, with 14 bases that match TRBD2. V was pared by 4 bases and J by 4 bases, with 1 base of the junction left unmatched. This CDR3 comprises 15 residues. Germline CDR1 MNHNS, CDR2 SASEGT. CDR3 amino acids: CASSGLAGGPDTQYF. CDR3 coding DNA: TGTGCCAGCAGTGGACTAGCGGGGGGGCCAGATACGCAGTATTTT.

The CDR3, as DNA: TGTGCCAGCAGCTTCGGGGAAGATGAGCAGTTCTTC. Translated, it gives CASSFGEDEQFF. The V and J genes are TRBV11-1 and TRBJ2-1; D may be TRBD2 (5 bases). V was trimmed by 3 bases and J by 8 bases, leaving 8 bases between them. CDR3 length: 12 amino acids. Germline assignment: CDR1 SGHAT and CDR2 FQDESV (reference sequence). Supplemented by reference TRBV11-1 and TRBJ2-1, the full variable domain reads EAEVAQSPRYKITEKSQAVAFWCDPISGHATLYWYRQILGQGPELLVQFQDESVVDDSQLPKDRFSAERLKGVDSTLKIQPAELGDSAMYLCASSFGEDEQFFGPGTRLTVL.

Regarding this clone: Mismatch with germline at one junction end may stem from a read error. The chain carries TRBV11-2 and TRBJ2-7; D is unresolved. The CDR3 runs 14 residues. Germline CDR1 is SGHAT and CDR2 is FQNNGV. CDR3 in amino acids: CASSLGRHSYEQYF. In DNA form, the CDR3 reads TGTGCCAGCAGTTTAGGCAGACACAGCTACGAGCAGTACTTC.

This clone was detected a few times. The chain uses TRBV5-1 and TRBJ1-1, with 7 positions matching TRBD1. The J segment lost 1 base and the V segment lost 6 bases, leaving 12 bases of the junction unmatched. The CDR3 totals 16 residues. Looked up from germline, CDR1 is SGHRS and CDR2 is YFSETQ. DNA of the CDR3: TGCGCCAGCAAGACGGTAGGGGGCTTAAGGAACACTGAAGCTTTCTTT. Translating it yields CASKTVGGLRNTEAFF.

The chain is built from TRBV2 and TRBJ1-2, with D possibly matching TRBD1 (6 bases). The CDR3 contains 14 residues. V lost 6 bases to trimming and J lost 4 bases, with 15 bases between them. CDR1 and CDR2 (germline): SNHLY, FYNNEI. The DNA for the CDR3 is TGTGCCAGCAGGGCCCCGGGGGGCAGCTATGGCTACACCTTC. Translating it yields CASRAPGGSYGYTF.

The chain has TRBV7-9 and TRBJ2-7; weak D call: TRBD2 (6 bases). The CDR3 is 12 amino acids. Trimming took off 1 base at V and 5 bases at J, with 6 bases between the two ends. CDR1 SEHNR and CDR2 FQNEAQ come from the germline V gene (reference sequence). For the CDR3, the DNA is TGTGCCAGCAGCTTAGGGAGGGACGAGCAGTACTTC. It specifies CASSLGRDEQYF.

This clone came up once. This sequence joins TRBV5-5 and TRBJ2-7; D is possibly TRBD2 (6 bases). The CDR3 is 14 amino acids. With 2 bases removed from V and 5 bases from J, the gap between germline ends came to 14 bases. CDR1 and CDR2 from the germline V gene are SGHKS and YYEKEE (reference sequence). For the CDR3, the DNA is TGTGCCAGCAGCTTAAGGAGGGGATTGAACGAGCAGTACTTC. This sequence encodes CASSLRRGLNEQYF. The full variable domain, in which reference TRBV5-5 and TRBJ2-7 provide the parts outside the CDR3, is DAGVTQSPTHLIKTRGQQVTLRCSPISGHKSVSWYQQVLGQGPQFIFQYYEKEERGRGNFPDRFSARQFPNYSSELNVNALLLGDSALYLCASSLRRGLNEQYFGPGTRLTVT.

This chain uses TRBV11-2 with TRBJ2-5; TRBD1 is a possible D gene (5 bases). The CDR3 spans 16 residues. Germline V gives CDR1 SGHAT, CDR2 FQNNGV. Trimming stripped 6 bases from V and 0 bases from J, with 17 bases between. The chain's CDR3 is CASSLTGRQYQETQYF. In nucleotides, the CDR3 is TGTGCCAGCAGTCTAACAGGCCGGCAGTACCAAGAGACCCAGTACTTC.

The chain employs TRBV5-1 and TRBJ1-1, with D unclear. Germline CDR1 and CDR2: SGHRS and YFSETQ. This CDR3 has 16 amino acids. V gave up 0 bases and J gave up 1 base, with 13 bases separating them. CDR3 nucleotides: TGCGCCAGCAGCTTGGGAGAGGTCAAACCGAACACTGAAGCTTTCTTT. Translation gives CASSLGEVKPNTEAFF.

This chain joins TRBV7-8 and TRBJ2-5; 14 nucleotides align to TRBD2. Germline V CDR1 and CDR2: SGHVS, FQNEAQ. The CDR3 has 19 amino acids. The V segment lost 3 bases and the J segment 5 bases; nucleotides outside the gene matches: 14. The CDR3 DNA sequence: TGTGCCAGCAGCTTTGATCCGGGACTAGCGGGGGTGGAGGGTGAGACCCAGTACTTC. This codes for CASSFDPGLAGVEGETQYF.

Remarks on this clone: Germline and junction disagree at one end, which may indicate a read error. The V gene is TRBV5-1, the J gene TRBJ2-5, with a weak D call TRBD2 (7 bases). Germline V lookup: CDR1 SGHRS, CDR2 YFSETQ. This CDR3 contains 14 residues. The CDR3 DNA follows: TGCGCCAGCAGATTGGTACAGGGAGGGGAGACCCAGTACTTC. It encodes CASRLVQGGETQYF.

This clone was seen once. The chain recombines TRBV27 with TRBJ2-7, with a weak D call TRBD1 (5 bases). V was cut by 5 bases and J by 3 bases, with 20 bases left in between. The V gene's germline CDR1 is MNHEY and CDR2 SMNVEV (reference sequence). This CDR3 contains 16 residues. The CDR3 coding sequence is TGTGCCAGCAGTCCCTCCTCGACAGAGAATTTCTACGAGCAGTACTTC. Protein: CASSPSSTENFYEQYF.

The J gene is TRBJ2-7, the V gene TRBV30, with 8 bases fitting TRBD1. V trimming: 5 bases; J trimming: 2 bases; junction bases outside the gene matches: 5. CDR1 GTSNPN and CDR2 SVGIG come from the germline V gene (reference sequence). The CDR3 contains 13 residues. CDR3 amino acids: CAWQPDRAYEQYF. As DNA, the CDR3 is TGTGCCTGGCAGCCGGACAGGGCCTACGAGCAGTACTTC.

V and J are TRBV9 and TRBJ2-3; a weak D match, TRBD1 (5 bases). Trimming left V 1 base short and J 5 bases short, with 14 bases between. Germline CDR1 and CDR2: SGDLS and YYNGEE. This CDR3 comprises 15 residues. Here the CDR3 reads CASSVWGRVEDTQYF. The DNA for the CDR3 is TGTGCCAGCAGCGTATGGGGCAGGGTGGAAGATACGCAGTATTTT.